The 9 T cell receptor beta chains presented below share a single source sample, sequenced in a study of T cell responses to AZD1222 COVID-19 vaccine. Method: immunoSEQ multiplex PCR; TCRdb's copy keeps in-frame clones and lacks some. Here the sample spans around 120,000 clones, roughly 90% being singletons. This material consisted of peripheral blood, taken on day 0 of AZD1222 vaccination. These receptors were collected from an adult in good health.

CDR3 loop: CASSLRRELTDTQYF. The DNA of the CDR3 is TGTGCCAGCAGCTTAAGGCGGGAATTGACAGATACGCAGTATTTT. The J gene is TRBJ2-3, the V gene TRBV11-1, with D perhaps TRBD2 (6 bases). Trimming removed 2 bases from V and 3 bases from J, with 12 bases in between. Germline V gene sequence: CDR1 SGHAT, CDR2 FQDESV (reference sequence). The CDR3 spans 15 residues.

The rearrangement joins TRBV30 to TRBJ2-3; 11 bases fit TRBD2. Germline CDR1 is GTSNPN and CDR2 is SVGIG (reference sequence). Germline trimming cut 0 bases from V and 3 bases from J; bases unmatched to any gene: 5. The CDR3 runs to 16 residues. The CDR3 region is CAWSVEVAGGTDTQYF. The CDR3 DNA sequence: TGTGCCTGGAGTGTCGAGGTAGCGGGAGGGACAGATACGCAGTATTTT.

The CDR3 coding sequence is TGTGCCAGCAGCCTCACGGACAGGTTCTACGAGCAGTACTTC. It translates to CASSLTDRFYEQYF. V gene TRBV5-5 combines with J gene TRBJ2-7; the match to TRBD1 covers 7 bases. Trimming at V came to 4 bases and at J to 3 bases, leaving 7 bases not matched to a gene. The CDR3 loop spans 14 amino acids. From germline, CDR1 is SGHKS and CDR2 YYEKEE (reference sequence). Full variable domain (outside the CDR3, taken from reference TRBV5-5 and TRBJ2-7): DAGVTQSPTHLIKTRGQQVTLRCSPISGHKSVSWYQQVLGQGPQFIFQYYEKEERGRGNFPDRFSARQFPNYSSELNVNALLLGDSALYLCASSLTDRFYEQYFGPGTRLTVT.

This chain uses TRBV5-5 with TRBJ1-2, with D perhaps TRBD1 (5 bases). V lost 1 base, J lost 1 base, and 8 bases lay in between. CDR3 length: 14 residues. Germline values: CDR1 SGHKS, CDR2 YYEKEE (reference sequence). This chain's CDR3 is CASSLSDSNYGYTF. The CDR3 DNA follows: TGTGCCAGCAGCTTGAGTGACAGTAACTATGGCTACACCTTC.

This clone was seen once. J is TRBJ2-5 and V is TRBV7-2; TRBD1 matches at 7 bases. The CDR3 is 15 amino acids. Looked up from germline, CDR1 is SGHTA and CDR2 is FQGNSA. J was trimmed by 4 bases and V by 5 bases; bases with no gene match: 10. The CDR3 protein is CASSLKGAQGETQYF. The CDR3 DNA sequence: TGTGCCAGCAGCCTCAAGGGGGCTCAGGGAGAGACCCAGTACTTC.

J is TRBJ2-2 and V is TRBV7-7; 9 bases align to TRBD2. After removal of 5 bases from V and 2 bases from J, the junction contained 15 bases not matched to a gene. The CDR3 loop spans 19 amino acids. Germline CDR1 SSHAT, CDR2 FNYEAQ (reference sequence). The DNA for the CDR3 is TGTGCCAGCAGCCCAGGACGGCTAGCGGGGAGCCTCAACACCGGGGAGCTGTTTTTT. Its translation is CASSPGRLAGSLNTGELFF.

The rearrangement links TRBV4-1 to TRBJ2-7; 8 bases agree with TRBD1. Germline CDR1 MGHRA, CDR2 YSYEKL. Trimming cost V 0 bases and J 6 bases; bases outside gene matches: 7. The CDR3 runs 15 residues. CDR3: CASSQERQGILEQYF. CDR3 DNA: TGCGCCAGCAGCCAAGAAAGACAGGGGATACTCGAGCAGTACTTC.

This clone was seen just once. The rearrangement links TRBV4-3 to TRBJ1-4, with 7 bases identical to TRBD1. Per germline, CDR1 LGHNA and CDR2 YSLEER. V lost 4 bases, J lost 4 bases, and 6 bases stayed unmatched. This CDR3 has 15 residues. CDR3: CASSPRDRFNEKLFF. The CDR3 DNA reads as TGCGCCAGCAGCCCCCGGGACAGATTTAATGAAAAACTGTTTTTT.

The chain carries TRBV4-2 and TRBJ1-2, with 9 nucleotides matching TRBD1. J was trimmed by 6 bases and V by 1 base; bases with no gene match: 3. Germline lookup yields CDR1 LGHNA and CDR2 YNFKEQ. CDR3 length: 14 residues. For the CDR3, the DNA is TGTGCCAGCAGCCAAGCGCGGGACAGGGATGGCTACACCTTC. It codes for CASSQARDRDGYTF.